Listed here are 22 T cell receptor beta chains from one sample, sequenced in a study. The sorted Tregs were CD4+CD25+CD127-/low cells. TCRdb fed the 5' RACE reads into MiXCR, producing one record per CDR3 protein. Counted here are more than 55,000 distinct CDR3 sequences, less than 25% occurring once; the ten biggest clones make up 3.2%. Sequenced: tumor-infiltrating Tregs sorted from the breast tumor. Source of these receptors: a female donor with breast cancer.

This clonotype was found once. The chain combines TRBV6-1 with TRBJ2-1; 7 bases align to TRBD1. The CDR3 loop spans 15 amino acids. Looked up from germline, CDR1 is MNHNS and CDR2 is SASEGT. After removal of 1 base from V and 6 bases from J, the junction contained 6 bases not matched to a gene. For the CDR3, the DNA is TGTGCCAGCAGTGAAGTCGGATGGGACAGCAATGAGCAGTTCTTC. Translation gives CASSEVGWDSNEQFF.

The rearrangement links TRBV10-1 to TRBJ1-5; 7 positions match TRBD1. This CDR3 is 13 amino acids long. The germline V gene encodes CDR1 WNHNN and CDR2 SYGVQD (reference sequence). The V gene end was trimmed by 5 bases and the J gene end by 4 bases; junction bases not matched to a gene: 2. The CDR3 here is CASSPDRNQPQHF. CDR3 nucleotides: TGCGCCAGCAGTCCGGACAGGAATCAGCCCCAGCATTTT.

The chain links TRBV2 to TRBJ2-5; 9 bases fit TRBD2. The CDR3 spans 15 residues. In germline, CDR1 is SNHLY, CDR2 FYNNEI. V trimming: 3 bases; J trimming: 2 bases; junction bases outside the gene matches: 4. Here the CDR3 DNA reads TGTGCCAGCAGTGACGGGCTAGCGGGACAAGAGACCCAGTACTTC. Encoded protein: CASSDGLAGQETQYF.

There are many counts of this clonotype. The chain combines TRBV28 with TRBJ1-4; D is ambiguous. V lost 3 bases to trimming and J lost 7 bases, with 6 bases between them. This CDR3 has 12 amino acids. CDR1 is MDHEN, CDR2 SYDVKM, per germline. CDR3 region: CASSFSGEKLFF. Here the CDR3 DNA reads TGTGCCAGCAGTTTTTCAGGTGAAAAACTGTTTTTT.

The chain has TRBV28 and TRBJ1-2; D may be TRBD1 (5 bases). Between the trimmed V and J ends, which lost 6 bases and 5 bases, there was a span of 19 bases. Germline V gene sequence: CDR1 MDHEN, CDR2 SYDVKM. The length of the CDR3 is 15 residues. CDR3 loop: CASSVSGEEAYGYTF. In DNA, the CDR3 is TGTGCCAGCAGCGTTTCGGGGGAGGAAGCTTATGGCTACACCTTC.

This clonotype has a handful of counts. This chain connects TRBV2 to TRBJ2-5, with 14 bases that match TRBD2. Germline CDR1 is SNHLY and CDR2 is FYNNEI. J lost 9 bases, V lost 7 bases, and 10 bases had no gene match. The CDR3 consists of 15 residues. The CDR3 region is CASKPRTSGGMAQYF. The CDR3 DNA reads TGTGCCAGCAAGCCGCGGACTAGCGGGGGGATGGCCCAGTACTTC.

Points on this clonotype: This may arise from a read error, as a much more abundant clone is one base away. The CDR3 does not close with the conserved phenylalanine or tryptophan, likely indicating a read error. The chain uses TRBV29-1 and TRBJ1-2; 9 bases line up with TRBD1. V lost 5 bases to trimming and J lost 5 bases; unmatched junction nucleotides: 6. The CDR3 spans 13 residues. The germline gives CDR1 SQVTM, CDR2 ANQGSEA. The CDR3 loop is CSVQQGAEYGYTY. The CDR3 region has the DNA TGCAGCGTTCAACAGGGGGCTGAGTATGGCTACACCTAC.

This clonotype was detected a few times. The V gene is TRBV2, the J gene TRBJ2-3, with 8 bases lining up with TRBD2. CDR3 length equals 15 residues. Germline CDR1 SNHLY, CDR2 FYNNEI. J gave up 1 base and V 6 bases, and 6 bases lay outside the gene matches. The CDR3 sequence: CASRGVAGRTDTQYF. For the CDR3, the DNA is TGTGCCAGCAGAGGAGTAGCGGGGCGCACAGATACGCAGTATTTT.

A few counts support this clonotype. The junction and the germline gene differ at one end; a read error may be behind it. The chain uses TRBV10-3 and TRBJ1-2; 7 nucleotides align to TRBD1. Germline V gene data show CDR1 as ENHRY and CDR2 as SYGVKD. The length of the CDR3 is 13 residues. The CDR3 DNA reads TGCGCCATAACTATCGACAGGGATAACGGCTACACCTTC. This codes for CAITIDRDNGYTF.

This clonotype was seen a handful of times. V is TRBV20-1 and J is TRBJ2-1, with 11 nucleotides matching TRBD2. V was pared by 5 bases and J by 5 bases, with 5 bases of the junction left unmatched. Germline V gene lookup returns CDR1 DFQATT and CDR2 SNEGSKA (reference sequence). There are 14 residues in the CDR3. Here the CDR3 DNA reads TGCAGTGCTGTAGCGGGAGGGACGAACAATGAGCAGTTCTTC. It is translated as CSAVAGGTNNEQFF.

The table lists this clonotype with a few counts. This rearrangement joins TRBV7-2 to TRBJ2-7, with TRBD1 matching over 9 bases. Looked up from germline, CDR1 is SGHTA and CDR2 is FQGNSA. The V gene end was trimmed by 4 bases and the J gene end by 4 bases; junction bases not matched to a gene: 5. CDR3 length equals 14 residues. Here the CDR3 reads CASSYGTGSYEQYF. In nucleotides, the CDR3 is TGTGCCAGCAGCTATGGGACAGGGAGTTACGAGCAGTACTTC.

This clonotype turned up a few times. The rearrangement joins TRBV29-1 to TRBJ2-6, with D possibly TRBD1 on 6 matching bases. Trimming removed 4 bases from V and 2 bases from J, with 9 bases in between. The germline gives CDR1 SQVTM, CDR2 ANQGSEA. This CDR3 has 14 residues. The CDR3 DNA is TGCAGCGTTGTAACAGGGACTGGGGCCAACGTCCTGACTTTC. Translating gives CSVVTGTGANVLTF.

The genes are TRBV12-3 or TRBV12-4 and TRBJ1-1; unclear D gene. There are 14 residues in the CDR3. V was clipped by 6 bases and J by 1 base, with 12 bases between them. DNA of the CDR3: TGTGCCAGCAGGGTATCGGCAGGGAACACTGAAGCTTTCTTT. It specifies CASRVSAGNTEAFF.

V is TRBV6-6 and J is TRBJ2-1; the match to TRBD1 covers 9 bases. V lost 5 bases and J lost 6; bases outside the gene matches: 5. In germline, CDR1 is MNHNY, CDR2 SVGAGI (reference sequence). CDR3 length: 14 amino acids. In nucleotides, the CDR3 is TGTGCCAGCAGTCAGACAGGGGGGGTCAATGAGCAGTTCTTC. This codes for CASSQTGGVNEQFF.

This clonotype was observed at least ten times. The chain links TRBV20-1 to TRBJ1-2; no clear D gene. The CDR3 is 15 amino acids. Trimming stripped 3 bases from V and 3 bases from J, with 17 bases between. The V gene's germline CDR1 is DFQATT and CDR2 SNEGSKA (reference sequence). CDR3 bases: TGCAGTGCTAGTGACGGAGCGGTAGGATACTATGGCTACACCTTC. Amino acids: CSASDGAVGYYGYTF.

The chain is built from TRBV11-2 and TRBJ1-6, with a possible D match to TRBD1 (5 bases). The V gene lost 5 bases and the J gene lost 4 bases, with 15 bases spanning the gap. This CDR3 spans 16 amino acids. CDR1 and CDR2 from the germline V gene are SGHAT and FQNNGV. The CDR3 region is CASSPQGREYNSPLHF. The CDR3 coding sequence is TGTGCCAGCAGCCCGCAGGGTAGGGAGTATAATTCACCCCTCCACTTT.

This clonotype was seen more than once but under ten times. In nucleotides, the CDR3 is TGTGCCAGCAGGTCGACTAGCGGGAGTTCATACGAGCAGTACTTC. It is translated as CASRSTSGSSYEQYF. The chain employs TRBV6-1 and TRBJ2-7; 12 bases line up with TRBD2. After removal of 6 bases from V and 4 bases from J, the junction contained 7 bases not matched to a gene. Germline V gene lookup returns CDR1 MNHNS and CDR2 SASEGT. CDR3 size: 15 residues.

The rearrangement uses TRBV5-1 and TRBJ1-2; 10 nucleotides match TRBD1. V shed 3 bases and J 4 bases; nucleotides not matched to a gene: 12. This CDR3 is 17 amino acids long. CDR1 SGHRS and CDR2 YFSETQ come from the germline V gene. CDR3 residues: CASSYTSGTGAAYGYTF. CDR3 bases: TGCGCCAGCAGCTATACTTCCGGGACAGGGGCTGCCTATGGCTACACCTTC.

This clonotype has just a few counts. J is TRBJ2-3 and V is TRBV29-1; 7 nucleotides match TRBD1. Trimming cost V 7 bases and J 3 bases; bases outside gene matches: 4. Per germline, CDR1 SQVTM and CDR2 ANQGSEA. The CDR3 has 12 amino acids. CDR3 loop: CSGNRGTDTQYF. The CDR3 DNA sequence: TGCAGCGGGAACAGGGGAACAGATACGCAGTATTTT.

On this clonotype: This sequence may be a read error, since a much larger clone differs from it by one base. CDR3 bases: TGTGCCAGCAGTCTACAGGGTATGAACACTGAAGCTGTCTTT. Encoded protein: CASSLQGMNTEAVF. The chain couples TRBV12-3 or TRBV12-4 to TRBJ1-1; D is possibly TRBD1 (6 bases). This CDR3 has 14 residues.

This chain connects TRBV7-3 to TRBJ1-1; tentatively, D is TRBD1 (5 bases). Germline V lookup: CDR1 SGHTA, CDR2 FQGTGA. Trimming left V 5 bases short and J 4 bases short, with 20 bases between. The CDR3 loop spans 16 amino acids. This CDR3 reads CASSPPPQSGATEAFF. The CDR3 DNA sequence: TGTGCCAGCAGCCCCCCCCCTCAGTCTGGGGCCACTGAAGCTTTCTTT. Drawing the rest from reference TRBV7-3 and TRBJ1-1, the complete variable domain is GAGVSQTPSNKVTEKGKYVELRCDPISGHTALYWYRQSLGQGPEFLIYFQGTGAADDSGLPNDRFFAVRPEGSVSTLKIQRTERGDSAVYLCASSPPPQSGATEAFFGQGTRLTVV.

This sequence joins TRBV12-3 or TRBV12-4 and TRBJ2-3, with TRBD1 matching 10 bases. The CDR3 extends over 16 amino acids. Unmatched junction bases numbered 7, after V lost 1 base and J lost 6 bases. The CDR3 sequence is CASSLEPTGGADTQYF. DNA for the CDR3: TGTGCCAGCAGTTTAGAGCCGACAGGGGGCGCGGATACGCAGTATTTT.